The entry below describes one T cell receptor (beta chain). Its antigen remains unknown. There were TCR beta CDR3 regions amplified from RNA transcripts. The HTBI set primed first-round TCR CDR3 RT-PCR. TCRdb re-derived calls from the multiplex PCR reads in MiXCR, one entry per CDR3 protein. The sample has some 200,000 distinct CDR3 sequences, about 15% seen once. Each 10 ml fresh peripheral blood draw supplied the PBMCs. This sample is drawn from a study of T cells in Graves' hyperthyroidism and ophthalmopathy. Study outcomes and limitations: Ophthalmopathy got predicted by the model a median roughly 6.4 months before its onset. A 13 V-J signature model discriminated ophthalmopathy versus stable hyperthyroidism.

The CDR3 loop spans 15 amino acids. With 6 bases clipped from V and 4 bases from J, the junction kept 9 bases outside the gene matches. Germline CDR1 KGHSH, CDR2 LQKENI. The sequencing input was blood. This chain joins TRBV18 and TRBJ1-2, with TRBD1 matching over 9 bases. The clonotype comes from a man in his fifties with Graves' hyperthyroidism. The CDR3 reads CASSLGTGQLYGYTF. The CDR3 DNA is TGTGCCAGCTCCCTCGGGACAGGGCAACTCTATGGCTACACCTTC. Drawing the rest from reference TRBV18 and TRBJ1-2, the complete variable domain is NAGVMQNPRHLVRRRGQEARLRCSPMKGHSHVYWYRQLPEEGLKFMVYLQKENIIDESGMPKERFSAEFPKEGPSILRIQQVVRGDSAAYFCASSLGTGQLYGYTFGSGTRLTVV.